This TCR beta chain was obtained from a study of control samples from healthy donors and cancer patients. CDR1 and CDR2 (germline): SGHRS, YFSETQ. The CDR3 loop spans 13 amino acids. Trimming removed 3 bases from V and 4 bases from J; junction bases left unmatched: 3. Profiling relied on immunoSEQ multiplex PCR, and the TCRdb table lists in-frame clones only, not all of them. The sample includes 29,000 or so clones, 87% seen only once; the top ten take 3.5% to 5%. The source material was formalin-fixed, paraffin-embedded tissue. The sequence came from a female donor with melanoma. The V and J genes are TRBV5-1 and TRBJ1-2, with 7 bases matching TRBD1. Here the CDR3 reads CASSWGQLYGYTF. In DNA, the CDR3 is TGCGCCAGCAGCTGGGGACAGCTCTATGGCTACACCTTC.